This entry concerns a single T cell receptor (beta chain). Antigen specificity is unknown. A read error may produce the germline difference seen at one junction end. These data belong to a study of relationships among human T cell subsets. General observations from the study: Th1, Th2 and regulatory subsets overlapped substantially in CDR3 sequences. T cell counts were not recorded for a couple of pan T samples processed alongside pan B cells. Bead-based sorting did not rule out CD4+CD8+ double-positive cells. Clones with over 100 reads held over 60% of CD8+ cytotoxic sequences.

Germline-derived CDR1 and CDR2 are MNHEY and SMNVEV (reference sequence). CDR3 length: 17 residues. TCR alpha and beta CDR3s were amplified from mRNA by semiquantitative ARM-PCR. Exponential amplification used communal superprimers after tagged nested gene-specific primers in ARM-PCR. MiXCR, applied by TCRdb to the multiplex PCR reads, yields one record per CDR3 protein. The sample carries approximately 15,000 distinct CDR3 sequences, less than 80% recorded once. What was sequenced was total T cells sorted from blood. The chain is built from TRBV27 and TRBJ2-1; 9 positions agree with TRBD1. The sequence was collected from a man aged 40-50 years in good health. CDR3 DNA sequence: TGTGCCAGCAGTACCCGGACAGGGGCTCTGCATTGGGATGAACAGTTCTTC. Its protein product is CASSTRTGALHWDEQFF.